This T cell receptor beta chain was identified in a study of T-cell memory formation after mild COVID-19. Overall study context: TCR clustering was largely donor specific. Broader study findings: The SARS-CoV-2 specificity of second-wave clones reaching peak at day 37 remained unverified. There was a balanced CD4/CD8 profile in clones contracting day 15 to 85, and later expanders leaned CD4+.

V gave up 6 bases and J gave up 8 bases, with 14 bases separating them. Germline loops: CDR1 MNHEY, CDR2 SVGAGI. This CDR3 is 13 amino acids long. This clonotype was detected many times. What it binds is not known. MiXCR, applied by TCRdb to the 5' RACE reads, yields one record per CDR3 protein. The sample includes roughly 400,000 distinct CDR3 sequences, 15% to 20% of them seen just once. This TCR was sampled from a man aged 18-30 years who had mild COVID-19 (a few samples of this study predate the infection). Cell type and time point are not known. The specimen was PBMCs or a T cell subset sorted from them (not recorded which). This chain connects TRBV6-5 to TRBJ2-1; a possible D gene is TRBD1 (5 bases). In DNA form, the CDR3 reads TGTGCCAGCAGCCCCCAGGGTAGCCATGAGCAGTTCTTC. It is translated as CASSPQGSHEQFF.